Sequencing of this T cell receptor (beta chain) was carried out in a study of OX40 agonist ivuxolimab in advanced cancers. The V end lost 4 bases, the J end lost 6 bases, and 8 bases lay between the germline ends. Germline values: CDR1 MNHNS, CDR2 SASEGT. The CDR3 totals 12 residues. General study points: CD8+ T cells (on average) carried more expanded clones than CD4+ T cells. CD4+ and CD8+ blood T cells expanded clonally by week 6 at 0.1 to 3.0 mg/kg.

Method: immunoSEQ multiplex PCR; TCRdb's copy keeps in-frame clones and lacks some. The sample records roughly 64,000 clones, 80% to 95% being singletons. A remark on this clone: What it binds is unknown.

The chain combines TRBV6-1 with TRBJ2-3, with D perhaps matching TRBD2 (5 bases). The sequence derives from an adult with an advanced solid tumor such as melanoma, head and neck, liver or kidney cancer. This specimen was CD4+ or CD8+ T cells sorted from blood, taken in a trial of the OX40 agonist ivuxolimab. CDR3 residues: CASSAWRDTQYF. CDR3 coding DNA: TGTGCCAGCAGTGCCTGGAGGGATACGCAGTATTTT.